Listed below are T cell receptor beta chains from one sample, sequenced in a study of T cells in Graves' hyperthyroidism and ophthalmopathy. One entry per CDR3 protein results from TCRdb running MiXCR on the multiplex PCR reads. Of 550,000 to 850,000 distinct CDR3 sequences listed, over 15% were seen once; the top ten hold over 15%. Input material: blood. The receptor source for this set is a woman in her forties or fifties with Graves' hyperthyroidism that later progressed to Graves' ophthalmopathy. Each CDR3 is given with its conserved first and last residue. The order of the fields is clone size, J gene, D gene, V gene, CDR3 protein, CDR3 DNA. The D gene is left open where the match is weak. Clone size appears in some rows only: once, few, many, or a class for an expanded clone.

few,TRBJ2-7,NA,TRBV3-1,CASSQGPARGFEQYF,TGTGCCAGCAGCCAAGGACCGGCCCGGGGATTCGAGCAGTACTTC
many,TRBJ2-7,NA,TRBV3-1,CASSQDLQTYEQYF,TGTGCCAGCAGCCAAGACCTGCAGACCTACGAGCAGTACTTC
many,TRBJ2-5,TRBD1,TRBV20-1,CSAIPVERLPTGAQYF,TGCAGTGCAATCCCCGTCGAGCGACTTCCAACAGGGGCCCAGTACTTC
few,TRBJ1-2,NA,TRBV25-1,CASSELGAVYGYTF,TGTGCCAGCAGTGAATTAGGGGCAGTTTATGGCTACACCTTC
many,TRBJ1-1,TRBD1,TRBV20-1,CSARIDRDTEAFF,TGCAGTGCTAGAATCGACAGGGACACTGAAGCTTTCTTT
many,TRBJ1-1,TRBD1,TRBV7-8,CASSPRGRTEAFF,TGTGCCAGCAGCCCTAGGGGGCGGACTGAAGCTTTCTTT
few,TRBJ2-1,NA,TRBV6-1,CASRISGPSYNEQFF,TGTGCCAGCAGGATTAGCGGCCCCTCCTACAATGAGCAGTTCTTC
NA,TRBJ1-5,NA,TRBV15,CATSRDLAGKQPQHF,TGTGCCACCAGCAGAGATCTGGCCGGGAAGCAGCCCCAGCATTTT
many,TRBJ1-1,NA,TRBV4-1,CASSQVIKNTEAFF,TGCGCCAGCAGCCAAGTGATTAAGAACACTGAAGCTTTCTTT
NA,TRBJ2-1,NA,TRBV7-3,CASSFGLSYNEQFF,TGTGCCAGCAGCTTTGGCTTGTCCTACAATGAGCAGTTCTTC
many,TRBJ1-2,TRBD1,TRBV20-1,CSARDLRDSNYGYTF,TGCAGTGCTAGAGATCTTCGGGACAGTAACTATGGCTACACCTTC
few,TRBJ1-2,NA,TRBV6-1,CASSNRVNYGYTF,TGTGCCAGCAGTAACAGGGTAAACTATGGCTACACCTTC
many,TRBJ2-7,TRBD1,TRBV7-2,CASSFDRGPGYEQYF,TGTGCCAGCAGCTTTGACAGGGGGCCGGGTTACGAGCAGTACTTC
NA,TRBJ2-5,NA,TRBV6-4,CASGVNPGETQYF,TGTGCCAGCGGTGTTAACCCCGGAGAGACCCAGTACTTC
many,TRBJ1-2,TRBD1,TRBV4-1,CASSQPGQGGYTF,TGCGCCAGCAGCCAACCGGGACAGGGTGGCTACACCTTC
NA,TRBJ1-2,NA,TRBV9,CASTSFYGYTF,TGTGCCAGCACGTCCTTCTATGGCTACACCTTC
few,TRBJ1-1,NA,TRBV6-1,CASSPSLVTEAFF,TGTGCCAGCAGCCCCAGTCTGGTGACTGAAGCTTTCTTT
many,TRBJ1-1,NA,TRBV3-1,CASSDQGKNTEAFF,TGTGCCAGCAGCGATCAGGGGAAGAACACTGAAGCTTTCTTT
many,TRBJ1-2,NA,TRBV5-1,CASSPGTTPYGYTF,TGCGCCAGCAGCCCGGGGACTACCCCCTATGGCTACACCTTC
few,TRBJ2-1,TRBD2,TRBV29-1,CSVEVAGGPYNEQFF,TGCAGCGTTGAGGTCGCGGGGGGCCCCTACAATGAGCAGTTCTTC
many,TRBJ1-3,NA,TRBV2,CASHGDGSGNTIYF,TGTGCCAGTCATGGGGACGGCTCTGGAAACACCATATATTTT
few,TRBJ2-5,TRBD2,TRBV20-1,CSASSGGGGTQYF,TGCAGTGCTAGTAGCGGGGGGGGCGGGACCCAGTACTTC
NA,TRBJ2-7,NA,TRBV4-1,CASSQVGPTDEQYF,TGCGCCAGCAGCCAAGTAGGCCCGACAGACGAGCAGTACTTC
many,TRBJ1-5,NA,TRBV3-1,CASSQWQGQPQHF,TGTGCCAGCAGCCAATGGCAAGGCCAGCCCCAGCATTTT
NA,TRBJ2-5,TRBD2,TRBV20-1,CSARDLTTSGETQYF,TGCAGTGCTAGAGATCTAACGACTAGCGGAGAGACCCAGTACTTC
NA,TRBJ2-2,NA,TRBV19,CATKPPPWDTGELFF,TGTGCCACGAAACCCCCCCCGTGGGACACCGGGGAGCTGTTTTTT
many,TRBJ2-3,NA,TRBV2,CASNAYAGSYTDTQYF,TGTGCCAGCAACGCATATGCGGGGAGCTATACAGATACGCAGTATTTT
many,TRBJ1-5,NA,TRBV20-1,CSARLSGSNQPQHF,TGCAGTGCTAGACTCTCGGGTAGCAATCAGCCCCAGCATTTT
NA,TRBJ1-1,NA,TRBV3-1,CASSRPGGREAFF,TGTGCCAGCAGCCGACCGGGAGGCCGTGAAGCTTTCTTT
NA,TRBJ2-7,NA,TRBV6-1,CASFGSGPPSYEQYF,TGTGCCAGCTTCGGGTCGGGGCCTCCCTCCTACGAGCAGTACTTC
many,TRBJ1-4,NA,TRBV3-1,CASSQEALGKLFF,TGTGCCAGCAGCCAAGAGGCCCTGGGAAAACTGTTTTTT
NA,TRBJ2-3,NA,TRBV27,CASSTPLHTQYF,TGTGCCAGCAGCACCCCCCTCCATACGCAGTATTTT
many,TRBJ1-2,NA,TRBV3-1,CASSQDTPSAGYTF,TGTGCCAGCAGCCAAGATACACCCTCGGCAGGCTACACCTTC
NA,TRBJ1-2,NA,TRBV19,CAIARGRGYGYTF,TGTGCCATCGCCCGGGGGCGAGGCTATGGCTACACCTTC
many,TRBJ1-1,NA,TRBV11-3,CASSLSPTAEAFF,TGTGCCAGCAGCTTGAGTCCAACCGCTGAAGCTTTCTTT
NA,TRBJ2-3,NA,TRBV5-1,CASSLEGVMQYF,TGCGCCAGCAGCTTGGAGGGGGTCATGCAGTATTTT
few,TRBJ2-7,NA,TRBV3-1,CASSQGQITYEQYF,TGTGCCAGCAGCCAAGGTCAGATAACCTACGAGCAGTACTTC
NA,TRBJ1-1,NA,TRBV5-1,CASSSGGTTEAFF,TGCGCCAGCAGCTCCGGGGGTACTACTGAAGCTTTCTTT
many,TRBJ1-2,TRBD1,TRBV3-1,CASSQPGDSRLSDYTF,TGTGCCAGCAGCCAGCCAGGGGACAGCCGCCTGAGCGACTACACCTTC
many,TRBJ2-7,TRBD1,TRBV7-2,CASSLGGQGLYEQYF,TGTGCCAGCAGCTTAGGGGGACAGGGGCTTTACGAGCAGTACTTC